This TCR beta chain emerged from a study of T cells in Graves' hyperthyroidism and ophthalmopathy. Authors of the study amplified TCR beta CDR3 regions from RNA transcripts. TCR CDR3 regions were first amplified by RT-PCR with HTBI primers. Each CDR3 protein is one row after TCRdb ran MiXCR on the multiplex PCR reads. The sample holds roughly 250,000 distinct CDR3 sequences, about a sixth seen once. Many counts were recorded for this clonotype. Germline CDR1 reads SGHRS; CDR2 reads YFSETQ. The CDR3 is 14 residues long. The germline V and J ends were trimmed by 0 bases and 1 base, with 6 bases remaining between them.

The sequencing sample was made of blood. This clonotype was sampled from a woman between 18 and 29 years old with Graves' ophthalmopathy. The chain uses TRBV5-1 and TRBJ2-3, with D unclear. The CDR3 DNA sequence: TGCGCCAGCAGCTTGGATCCAGGCACAGATACGCAGTATTTT. It codes for CASSLDPGTDTQYF.